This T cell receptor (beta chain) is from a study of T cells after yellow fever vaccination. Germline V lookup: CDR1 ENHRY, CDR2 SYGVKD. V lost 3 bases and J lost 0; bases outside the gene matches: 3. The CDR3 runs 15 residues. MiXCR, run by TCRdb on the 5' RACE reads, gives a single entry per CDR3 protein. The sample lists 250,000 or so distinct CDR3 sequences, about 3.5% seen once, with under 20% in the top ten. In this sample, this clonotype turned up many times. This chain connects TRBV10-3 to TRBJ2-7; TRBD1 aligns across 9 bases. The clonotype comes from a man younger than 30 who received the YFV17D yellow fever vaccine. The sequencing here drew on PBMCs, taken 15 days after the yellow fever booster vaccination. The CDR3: CAISEGQGSSYEQYV. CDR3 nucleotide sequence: TGTGCCATCAGTGAAGGACAGGGGAGCTCCTACGAGCAGTACGTC.